These T cell receptor beta chains were read from a single sample in a study of T cell responses to AZD1222 COVID-19 vaccine. Measured with immunoSEQ multiplex PCR; TCRdb has only the in-frame clones, and not every one. The sample yields around 150,000 clones, roughly 91% seen once. The material sequenced was peripheral blood, taken 28 days after the second AZD1222 dose. Receptors originate from an adult who received the AZD1222 COVID-19 vaccine. CDR3s include the opening cysteine and the closing phenylalanine or tryptophan. D genes are given only for firm matches. Size tells how often a clone was seen (once, few, many) or the class of an expanded clone, and some rows leave it out.

size	length	V	D	J	CDR3	DNA
.	17	TRBV29-1	TRBD1	TRBJ2-1	CSVGLPGTGGSYNEQFF	TGCAGCGTAGGCTTGCCGGGGACAGGGGGGTCCTACAATGAGCAGTTCTTC
.	15	TRBV5-1	TRBD1	TRBJ1-2	CASSPQGQGNYGYTF	TGCGCCAGCAGCCCGCAGGGACAGGGTAACTATGGCTACACCTTC
.	14	TRBV7-9	.	TRBJ2-5	CASSLSTDQETQYF	TGTGCCAGCAGCTTATCGACAGACCAAGAGACCCAGTACTTC
.	15	TRBV11-2	TRBD2	TRBJ2-7	CASSPGLAGLYEQYF	TGTGCCAGCAGCCCAGGACTAGCGGGGCTCTACGAGCAGTACTTC
once	16	TRBV11-2	.	TRBJ1-2	CASSLDLQSQGFGYTF	TGTGCCAGCAGCTTAGACCTACAAAGTCAGGGGTTTGGCTACACCTTC
.	14	TRBV7-3	.	TRBJ2-5	CASSLSGSRETQYF	TGTGCCAGCAGCTTAAGTGGGTCGAGAGAGACCCAGTACTTC
.	13	TRBV30	.	TRBJ2-5	CAWSGALQETQYF	TGTGCCTGGAGTGGGGCCCTCCAAGAGACCCAGTACTTC
.	15	TRBV5-1	.	TRBJ1-4	CASSLVAGEDEKLFF	TGCGCCAGCAGCTTGGTGGCAGGGGAAGATGAAAAACTGTTTTTT
.	18	TRBV7-2	TRBD2	TRBJ2-1	CASSLGGAGTSGRVRQFF	TGTGCCAGCAGCTTAGGAGGCGCCGGGACTAGCGGGAGGGTGCGACAGTTCTTC
.	14	TRBV7-2	.	TRBJ2-1	CASIRDLLNNEQFF	TGTGCCAGCATCCGGGACCTTTTAAACAATGAGCAGTTCTTC
.	15	TRBV28	.	TRBJ2-7	CASSRWGGSSYEQYF	TGTGCCAGCAGTCGATGGGGGGGCTCGTCCTACGAGCAGTACTTC
.	18	TRBV28	TRBD1	TRBJ1-5	CASSLWAAGDRVWQPQHF	TGTGCCAGCAGTTTATGGGCCGCGGGTGACAGGGTCTGGCAGCCCCAGCATTTT
.	18	TRBV3-1/TRBV3-2	TRBD1	TRBJ2-7	CASSPGQGAKSADYEQYF	TGTGCCAGCAGCCCTGGACAGGGGGCTAAGTCCGCCGACTACGAGCAGTACTTC
.	11	TRBV28	.	TRBJ2-1	CASSLDNEQFF	TGTGCCAGCAGTTTGGACAATGAGCAGTTCTTC
once	15	TRBV5-6	.	TRBJ2-1	CASSLIGRSYNEQFF	TGTGCCAGCAGCTTGATAGGTCGTTCCTACAATGAGCAGTTCTTC
.	15	TRBV9	TRBD1	TRBJ1-1	CASSDDRGAGTEAFF	TGTGCCAGCAGCGATGACAGGGGAGCGGGCACTGAAGCTTTCTTT
.	16	TRBV28	.	TRBJ2-4	CASSSHRLGPKNIQYF	TGTGCCAGCAGTTCGCACCGCCTAGGGCCCAAAAACATTCAGTACTTC
.	14	TRBV16	.	TRBJ2-1	CASSQGGSYNEQFF	TGTGCCAGCAGCCAAGGGGGCTCCTACAATGAGCAGTTCTTC
.	14	TRBV7-9	.	TRBJ1-3	CASSLGGVGNTIYF	TGTGCCAGCAGCTTGGGAGGGGTCGGAAACACCATATATTTT
.	13	TRBV30	.	TRBJ1-2	CAWSVQGSYGYTF	TGTGCCTGGAGTGTGCAGGGGAGCTATGGCTACACCTTC
.	14	TRBV9	.	TRBJ2-7	CASSVGAETYEQYF	TGTGCCAGCAGCGTAGGCGCGGAGACCTACGAGCAGTACTTC
.	13	TRBV3-1/TRBV3-2	.	TRBJ2-3	CASSWGVTDTQYF	TGTGCCAGCAGCTGGGGGGTCACAGATACGCAGTATTTT
.	17	TRBV6-2/TRBV6-3	TRBD1	TRBJ1-5	CASSYSIGGDGNQPQHF	TGTGCCAGCAGTTACTCGATAGGGGGCGATGGCAATCAGCCCCAGCATTTT
.	15	TRBV7-2	.	TRBJ2-3	CASSPGTLSTDTQYF	TGTGCCAGCAGCCCCGGGACCCTCAGCACAGATACGCAGTATTTT
.	15	TRBV2	.	TRBJ2-3	CASSVNNLGTDTQYF	TGTGCCAGCAGTGTGAACAACCTGGGCACAGATACGCAGTATTTT
.	14	TRBV20-1	.	TRBJ1-3	CSASQTSSGNTIYF	TGCAGTGCTAGTCAAACAAGCTCTGGAAACACCATATATTTT
.	14	TRBV3-1/TRBV3-2	TRBD1	TRBJ1-3	CASSAGQAGNTIYF	TGTGCCAGCAGCGCGGGACAGGCTGGAAACACCATATATTTT
once	17	TRBV9	TRBD2	TRBJ2-2	CASSVATVAGGTGELFF	TGTGCCAGCAGCGTAGCTACAGTGGCGGGGGGCACCGGGGAGCTGTTTTTT
few	17	TRBV5-1	TRBD1	TRBJ1-3	CASSLGDRGSFGNTIYF	TGCGCCAGCAGCTTGGGAGACAGGGGATCGTTCGGAAACACCATATATTTT
.	16	TRBV11-1	TRBD1	TRBJ2-2	CASSFGQGAGTGELFF	TGTGCCAGCAGCTTCGGACAGGGGGCAGGCACCGGGGAGCTGTTTTTT
.	17	TRBV28	TRBD1	TRBJ1-2	CASSLFSGTGSAYGYTF	TGTGCCAGCAGTTTATTCTCCGGGACAGGGTCCGCATATGGCTACACCTTC
.	15	TRBV6-4	.	TRBJ1-1	CASRRAGDMNTEAFF	TGTGCCAGCAGGAGGGCAGGGGACATGAACACTGAAGCTTTCTTT
.	19	TRBV7-2	TRBD2	TRBJ2-3	CASRSEGWRTGGDTNTQYF	TGTGCCAGCCGATCCGAGGGTTGGAGAACGGGAGGGGACACGAATACGCAGTATTTT
once	19	TRBV4-2	.	TRBJ1-4	CASSASRGGLLATNEKLFF	TGTGCCAGCAGCGCATCTAGGGGCGGATTACTTGCAACTAATGAAAAACTGTTTTTT
.	14	TRBV5-5	.	TRBJ2-1	CASSFTGRDYEQFF	TGTGCCAGCAGCTTTACGGGCCGGGACTATGAGCAGTTCTTC
.	14	TRBV6-4	.	TRBJ1-2	CASSERTDASGYTF	TGTGCCAGCAGTGAACGGACGGACGCTTCTGGCTACACCTTC
.	12	TRBV2	.	TRBJ2-1	CASSVEGNEQFF	TGTGCCAGCAGTGTGGAGGGAAATGAGCAGTTCTTC
.	16	TRBV3-1/TRBV3-2	.	TRBJ1-5	CASAPSGNRGNQPQHF	TGTGCCAGTGCACCGTCAGGAAACCGGGGCAATCAGCCCCAGCATTTT
.	15	TRBV28	.	TRBJ1-6	CASSPQALKNSPLHF	TGTGCCAGCAGTCCCCAAGCCTTAAAAAATTCACCCCTCCACTTT
.	14	TRBV24-1	.	TRBJ2-2	CATSIGQFTGELFF	TGTGCCACCAGCATAGGCCAGTTCACCGGGGAGCTGTTTTTT
.	12	TRBV12-3/TRBV12-4	.	TRBJ1-2	CASSLDNYGYTF	TGTGCCAGCAGTTTAGATAACTATGGCTACACCTTC
.	16	TRBV19	TRBD2	TRBJ2-1	CASSISLLAGQNEQFF	TGTGCCAGTAGTATAAGTCTTCTAGCGGGACAGAATGAGCAGTTCTTC
.	15	TRBV6-6	.	TRBJ1-2	CASSYWDATWGGYTF	TGTGCCAGCAGTTATTGGGACGCAACCTGGGGTGGCTACACCTTC
.	13	TRBV28	TRBD1	TRBJ1-5	CASSGTGSQPQHF	TGTGCCAGCAGCGGGACAGGGAGTCAGCCCCAGCATTTT
.	15	TRBV3-1/TRBV3-2	.	TRBJ2-1	CASSQEETSYNEQFF	TGTGCCAGCAGCCAAGAGGAGACCTCCTACAATGAGCAGTTCTTC
.	17	TRBV28	TRBD2	TRBJ2-1	CASSFARLTSGRNEQFF	TGTGCCAGCAGTTTCGCCAGGCTTACTAGCGGGCGGAATGAGCAGTTCTTC
.	14	TRBV20-1	.	TRBJ1-2	CSASSFGMFFGYTF	TGCAGTGCTAGTTCATTCGGGATGTTTTTTGGCTACACCTTC
.	16	TRBV3-1/TRBV3-2	.	TRBJ1-5	CASSRGGLNSNQPQHF	TGTGCCAGCAGCCGAGGGGGGCTTAATAGCAATCAGCCCCAGCATTTT
.	13	TRBV29-1	.	TRBJ1-1	CSVESVAETEAFF	TGCAGCGTTGAATCGGTGGCTGAGACTGAAGCTTTCTTT
.	17	TRBV7-2	TRBD2	TRBJ2-1	CASSSRAHSGKRNEQFF	TGTGCCAGCAGCTCCAGGGCCCATAGCGGGAAAAGAAATGAGCAGTTCTTC
once	12	TRBV3-1/TRBV3-2	.	TRBJ1-2	CASSRRMQGYTF	TGTGCCAGCAGCCGACGCATGCAAGGCTACACCTTC
.	17	TRBV7-2	.	TRBJ1-5	CASSLYHDRIAYQPQHF	TGTGCCAGCAGCCTATACCACGACAGGATTGCTTATCAGCCCCAGCATTTT
.	12	TRBV7-9	.	TRBJ1-2	CASSLVVHGYTF	TGTGCCAGCAGCTTAGTGGTCCATGGCTACACCTTC
once	14	TRBV6-2/TRBV6-3	.	TRBJ1-6	CASSRTGIGSPLHF	TGTGCCAGCAGTCGTACAGGGATCGGTTCACCCCTCCACTTT
.	16	TRBV24-1	.	TRBJ2-1	CATSDFQGSVYNEQFF	TGTGCCACCAGTGATTTCCAGGGGTCTGTCTACAATGAGCAGTTCTTC
.	13	TRBV18	TRBD1	TRBJ1-2	CASSQQGDSGYTF	TGTGCCAGCTCACAACAGGGGGATAGTGGCTACACCTTC
.	12	TRBV28	.	TRBJ2-7	CASSKTGYEQYF	TGTGCCAGCAGTAAAACAGGATACGAGCAGTACTTC